This T cell receptor beta chain was sequenced during a study of early T cells in non-severe SARS-CoV-2 infection. Germline V lookup: CDR1 SGHRS, CDR2 YFSETQ. Trimming took off 0 bases at V and 13 bases at J, with 8 bases between the two ends. This CDR3 has 11 amino acids. MiXCR was run by TCRdb on the 5' RACE reads, yielding one entry per CDR3 protein. The sample gives around 60,000 distinct CDR3 sequences, less than 20% of which show up once; more than 7.5% is in the top ten. This clonotype was recorded at least ten times. This specimen consisted of whole blood, obtained at baseline. The chain combines TRBV5-1 with TRBJ2-1, with D unclear. The TCR sequence derives from an adult who was a healthcare worker with PCR-confirmed SARS-CoV-2 infection or an uninfected control (not recorded which). CDR3 nucleotides: TGCGCCAGCAGCTTGGAAGGCGGACAGTTCTTC. It yields the protein CASSLEGGQFF. The variable domain in full, with the rest retrieved from reference TRBV5-1 and TRBJ2-1, is KAGVTQTPRYLIKTRGQQVTLSCSPISGHRSVSWYQQTPGQGLQFLFEYFSETQRNKGNFPGRFSGRQFSNSRSEMNVSTLELGDSALYLCASSLEGGQFFGPGTRLTVL.